This T cell receptor (beta chain) appears in the sequencing data of a study of radiotherapy plus CTLA-4 blockade in lung cancer. The protocol was immunoSEQ multiplex PCR, while the TCRdb copy is restricted to in-frame clones and leaves out a portion. This sample has tens of thousands of clones, with 78% found just once. Unmatched junction bases numbered 5, after V lost 2 bases and J lost 5 bases. The CDR3 is made up of 14 amino acids. Germline CDR1 reads MGHRA; CDR2 reads YSYEKL. This TCR was sampled from a human donor with non-small cell lung cancer whose response to radiotherapy plus ipilimumab could not be evaluated. Some clones in this sample may be carry-over from other donors' samples. This specimen consisted of peripheral blood, obtained from a patient treated with radiotherapy plus ipilimumab. The chain links TRBV4-1 to TRBJ2-5, with TRBD1 identical over 7 bases. The CDR3 DNA reads TGCGCCAGCAGCCAAACGGACAGGATGGAGACCCAGTACTTC. Translated, it gives CASSQTDRMETQYF.